The clone carrying this TCR beta chain is a singleton in its sample. Its antigen is not known. These data come from a study of OX40 agonist ivuxolimab in advanced cancers. Overall study context: Patients received the agonistic anti-OX40 (CD134) antibody ivuxolimab. Ivuxolimab, which patients received intravenously every 2 weeks, was dosed at 0.01 to 10 mg/kg.

V shed 6 bases and J shed 6 bases, with 12 bases lying between them. Germline V gene sequence: CDR1 MGHDK, CDR2 SYGVNS. This CDR3 has 12 amino acids. The study, taken as a whole, reports: Among patients with partial responses at 0.1-3.0 mg/kg, clonal expansion was among the lowest. The authors did not determine the antigen specificity of the expanded peripheral T cells.

Clones were read by immunoSEQ multiplex PCR, and TCRdb kept only the in-frame ones, dropping some. The sample includes fewer than 85,000 clones, just under 90% of them seen just once. V gene TRBV25-1 combines with J gene TRBJ2-7; unclear D gene. This receptor was identified in an adult with an advanced solid tumor such as melanoma, head and neck, liver or kidney cancer. The sample was CD4+ or CD8+ T cells sorted from blood, taken in a trial of the OX40 agonist ivuxolimab. The CDR3 loop reads CASSRVPGEQYF. CDR3 in DNA: TGTGCCAGCAGCCGGGTTCCCGGCGAGCAGTACTTC.